The 11 T cell receptor beta chains reported below all come from one sample, sequenced in a study of post-analysis software for immune sequencing data. General study findings and limits: About five TRBV segments appeared more often in patients than in controls, and TRBV5-6, TRBV5-1 and TRBV20-1 were among these.

These receptors have no identified antigens. TCR beta libraries were prepared from cDNA with unique molecular identifiers. Each CDR3 protein is one row after TCRdb ran MiXCR on the PCR reads. The sample has more than 500,000 distinct CDR3 sequences; 34% are singletons. The material sequenced was blood. Receptors originate from a girl under 18 with multiple sclerosis.

In DNA form, the CDR3 reads TGTGCCAGCAGCGTTGACAGGGGCCTGAATGAGCAGTTCTTC. It yields the protein CASSVDRGLNEQFF. V is TRBV9 and J is TRBJ2-1; 8 nucleotides agree with TRBD1. The V and J ends lost 2 bases and 7 bases, in that order; junction bases with no gene match: 5. Germline V gene data show CDR1 as SGDLS and CDR2 as YYNGEE. The CDR3 extends over 14 amino acids.

This chain connects TRBV6-1 to TRBJ2-3; possibly TRBD1 or TRBD2 for D (5 bases each). The germline V gene has CDR1 MNHNS and CDR2 SASEGT. This CDR3 region has 15 residues. The V end was cut by 1 base, the J end by 5 bases, with 13 bases between. CDR3 residues: CASSEGRGREDTQYF. The CDR3 nucleotides read TGTGCCAGCAGTGAAGGACGGGGACGTGAAGATACGCAGTATTTT.

The sample holds a few counts of this clonotype. This sequence joins TRBV6-5 and TRBJ1-5; unclear D gene. The germline V gene encodes CDR1 MNHEY and CDR2 SVGAGI. CDR3 length: 15 residues. Trimming took 5 bases from V and 1 from J, leaving 12 bases between them. The CDR3 sequence is CASSIGPQSNQPQHF. The CDR3 DNA follows: TGTGCCAGCAGTATCGGACCGCAAAGCAATCAGCCCCAGCATTTT.

V gene TRBV28 combines with J gene TRBJ1-3, with D possibly being TRBD1 (5 bases). From germline, CDR1 is MDHEN and CDR2 SYDVKM. The V gene lost 5 bases and the J gene lost 3 bases, with 14 bases spanning the gap. This CDR3 is 15 amino acids long. CDR3 sequence: CASSMDTSDGNTIYF. CDR3 coding DNA: TGTGCCAGCAGTATGGACACCTCCGATGGAAACACCATATATTTT.

V gene TRBV4-1 combines with J gene TRBJ1-1; possibly TRBD1 for D (6 bases). Trimming stripped 1 base from V and 5 bases from J, with 11 bases between. The CDR3 spans 14 residues. Germline loops: CDR1 MGHRA, CDR2 YSYEKL. The CDR3 sequence: CASSQGTVVTEAFF. CDR3 DNA: TGCGCCAGCAGCCAAGGGACAGTGGTAACTGAAGCTTTCTTT.

J is TRBJ2-7 and V is TRBV6-6; 12 bases fit TRBD2. The germline V gene has CDR1 MNHNY and CDR2 SVGAGI (reference sequence). J lost 2 bases, V lost 6 bases, and 11 bases had no gene match. CDR3 length equals 17 residues. The CDR3 DNA follows: TGTGCCAGCAGCTACCTAGGACTAGCGGGGCCCCCCTACGAGCAGTACTTC. It translates to CASSYLGLAGPPYEQYF.

The V call is TRBV7-2, the J call TRBJ2-7; maybe TRBD1 (5 bases). V lost 2 bases to trimming and J lost 5 bases, with 7 bases between them. CDR1 SGHTA and CDR2 FQGNSA come from the germline V gene. This CDR3 has 12 residues. CDR3 sequence (DNA): TGTGCCAGCAGCTTAATCAGGGACGAGCAGTACTTC. Translation: CASSLIRDEQYF.

The J gene is TRBJ2-1, the V gene TRBV12-3 or TRBV12-4; D ambiguous. With 7 bases removed from V and 8 bases from J, the gap between germline ends came to 15 bases. The CDR3 is 13 amino acids. For the CDR3, the DNA is TGTGCCAGCATCCGAACGGCAGGCTATGAGCAGTTCTTC. As protein: CASIRTAGYEQFF.

V gene TRBV11-1 combines with J gene TRBJ1-4; 7 bases line up with TRBD1. Germline V gives CDR1 SGHAT, CDR2 FQDESV (reference sequence). The CDR3 runs 12 residues. Trimming at V came to 4 bases and at J to 11 bases, leaving 4 bases not matched to a gene. The CDR3 sequence is CASSSSGGKLFF. CDR3 nucleotide sequence: TGTGCCAGCAGCTCATCAGGGGGGAAACTGTTTTTT.

Only a few counts were recorded for this clonotype. The CDR3, as DNA: TGTGCCAGCAGCTTAGAGGGGCCTAGCGGGCCTTACAATGAGCAGTTCTTC. The encoded protein is CASSLEGPSGPYNEQFF. The chain employs TRBV7-2 and TRBJ2-1, with 8 nucleotides matching TRBD2. There are 17 residues in the CDR3. The junction had 9 bases not matched to a gene; V was cut back by 1 base and J by 4 bases. Germline loops: CDR1 SGHTA, CDR2 FQGNSA.

V usage is TRBV10-1 and J usage is TRBJ2-5; D is perhaps TRBD2 (5 bases). V was shortened by 10 bases and J by 1 base, with 16 bases between the two germline ends. CDR3 size: 14 residues. Per the germline V gene, CDR1 is WNHNN and CDR2 is SYGVQD (reference sequence). In DNA, the CDR3 is TGCGCCACCAAAGTTGTTCGGGGCCAAGAGACCCAGTACTTC. Translated, it gives CATKVVRGQETQYF.